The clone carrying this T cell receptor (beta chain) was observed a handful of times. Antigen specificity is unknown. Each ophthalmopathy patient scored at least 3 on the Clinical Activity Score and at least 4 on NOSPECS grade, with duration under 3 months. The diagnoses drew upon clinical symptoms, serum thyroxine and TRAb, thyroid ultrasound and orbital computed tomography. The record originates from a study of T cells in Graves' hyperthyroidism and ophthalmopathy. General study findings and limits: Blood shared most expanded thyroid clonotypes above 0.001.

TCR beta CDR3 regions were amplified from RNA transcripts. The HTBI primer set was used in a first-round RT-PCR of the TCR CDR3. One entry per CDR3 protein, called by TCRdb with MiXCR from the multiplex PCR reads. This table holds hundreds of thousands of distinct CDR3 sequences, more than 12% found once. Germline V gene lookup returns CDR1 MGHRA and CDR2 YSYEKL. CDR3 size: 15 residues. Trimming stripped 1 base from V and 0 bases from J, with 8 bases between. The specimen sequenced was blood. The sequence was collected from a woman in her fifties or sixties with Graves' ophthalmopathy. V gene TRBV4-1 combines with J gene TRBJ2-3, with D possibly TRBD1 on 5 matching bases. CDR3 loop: CASSQVRASTDTQYF. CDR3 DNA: TGCGCCAGCAGCCAAGTCAGGGCCAGCACAGATACGCAGTATTTT.